This TCR beta chain was found in a study of T cell responses to AZD1222 COVID-19 vaccine. Second doses that came at about 4 or about 12 weeks were put together. Sequencing was performed with immunoSEQ multiplex PCR; in TCRdb, only in-frame clones are kept and a portion is missing. The sample shows about 130,000 clones, approximately 90% of them seen only once. The V gene's germline CDR1 is MNHEY and CDR2 SVGAGI. V shed 6 bases and J 0 bases; nucleotides not matched to a gene: 5. The CDR3 has 15 residues. Sample: peripheral blood, taken 28 days after the second AZD1222 dose. The sequence came from an adult who received the AZD1222 COVID-19 vaccine. This chain uses TRBV6-5 with TRBJ2-3, with 8 bases lining up with TRBD2. The CDR3 protein is CASRGTRKSTDTQYF. The DNA for the CDR3 is TGTGCCAGCAGAGGGACTAGGAAAAGCACAGATACGCAGTATTTT.